This is a list of T cell receptor beta chains from one sample in a study of cytomegalovirus exposure and HLA in healthy donors. Libraries were prepared by immunoSEQ multiplex PCR; TCRdb keeps only in-frame clonotypes and omits some of them. The table has roughly 98,000 clones, roughly 85% seen once; the top ten hold roughly 4.3%. Material for sequencing was PBMCs. The receptors derive from a woman between 25 and 40 years old in good health and CMV-seronegative. The CDR3 runs from the conserved cysteine through the conserved F or W. Each record gives: D gene, V gene, J gene, clone size, CDR3 length, CDR3 protein, CDR3 DNA. The D gene is left open where the match is weak. Not all rows give a size; the values are once, few, many and, for expanded clones, a class.

TRBD1,TRBV27,TRBJ2-1,.,16,CASSFSGTGGYNEQFF,TGTGCCAGCAGTTTTTCCGGGACAGGGGGTTACAATGAGCAGTTCTTC
.,TRBV19,TRBJ2-2,.,15,CASTLSNRNTGELFF,TGTGCCAGTACCCTAAGTAACAGGAACACCGGGGAGCTGTTTTTT
.,TRBV7-2,TRBJ1-1,.,14,CASSLVAGNTEAFF,TGTGCCAGCAGCTTAGTTGCGGGGAACACTGAAGCTTTCTTT
.,TRBV5-1,TRBJ2-3,.,15,CASSPLAISTDTQYF,TGCGCCAGCAGCCCCCTAGCGATTAGCACAGATACGCAGTATTTT
TRBD2,TRBV29-1,TRBJ2-5,.,12,CSVAGGAETQYF,TGCAGCGTTGCCGGGGGGGCCGAGACCCAGTACTTC
.,TRBV29-1,TRBJ2-1,.,16,CSVAQMSGGDYNEQFF,TGCAGCGTTGCCCAAATGTCAGGAGGGGACTACAATGAGCAGTTCTTC
.,TRBV5-5,TRBJ2-1,.,14,CASSSLSGDNEQFF,TGTGCCAGCAGCTCCCTTAGCGGAGACAATGAGCAGTTCTTC
.,TRBV7-2,TRBJ2-5,.,14,CASSLGAGRETQYF,TGTGCCAGCAGCTTAGGGGCAGGGAGGGAGACCCAGTACTTC
.,TRBV5-4,TRBJ1-6,once,16,CASSLGGNAYNSPLHF,TGTGCCAGCAGCTTGGGAGGGAACGCCTATAATTCACCCCTCCACTTT
.,TRBV7-6,TRBJ2-3,.,16,CASSLGPGVGTDTQYF,TGTGCCAGCAGCTTAGGGCCGGGAGTAGGCACAGATACGCAGTATTTT
.,TRBV28,TRBJ1-1,.,14,CASSPPTGFTEAFF,TGTGCCAGCAGTCCCCCCACAGGGTTCACTGAAGCTTTCTTT
TRBD1,TRBV28,TRBJ2-5,.,15,CASSQDRAGGETQYF,TGTGCCAGCAGCCAGGACAGGGCGGGCGGAGAGACCCAGTACTTC
TRBD1,TRBV5-1,TRBJ2-5,few,14,CASSQRTGQETQYF,TGCGCCAGCAGCCAAAGGACAGGTCAAGAGACCCAGTACTTC
.,TRBV28,TRBJ2-7,.,12,CASSFRVYEQYF,TGTGCCAGCAGTTTCAGGGTCTACGAGCAGTACTTC
TRBD2,TRBV28,TRBJ2-7,.,17,CASSLTPVLAGNYEQYF,TGTGCCAGCAGTTTAACCCCGGTTCTAGCGGGGAACTACGAGCAGTACTTC
TRBD1,TRBV7-2,TRBJ1-2,.,14,CASSLAGQGFGYTF,TGTGCCAGCAGCTTAGCGGGACAGGGCTTTGGCTACACCTTC
TRBD1,TRBV7-8,TRBJ2-7,.,17,CASSWGLDRSSPLGQYF,TGTGCCAGCAGCTGGGGATTGGACAGGTCAAGCCCCCTGGGGCAGTACTTC
.,TRBV4-2,TRBJ2-1,.,15,CASSQDLTAYNEQFF,TGTGCCAGCAGCCAAGACCTTACTGCGTACAATGAGCAGTTCTTC
TRBD1,TRBV28,TRBJ1-4,.,18,CASSLRWYRGPKGEKLFF,TGTGCCAGCAGTTTAAGGTGGTACAGGGGGCCCAAGGGGGAAAAACTGTTTTTT
TRBD1,TRBV6-5,TRBJ1-1,few,15,CASILSGTGGYEAFF,TGTGCCAGCATACTCTCCGGGACAGGAGGCTATGAAGCTTTCTTT
.,TRBV29-1,TRBJ2-2,.,12,CSVRRGTGELFF,TGCAGCGTTCGAAGGGGGACCGGGGAGCTGTTTTTT
.,TRBV11-1,TRBJ2-7,.,16,CASSTPTRVLSYEQYF,TGTGCCAGCAGCACTCCTACCAGGGTACTCTCCTACGAGCAGTACTTC
TRBD1,TRBV5-1,TRBJ2-1,.,21,CASSLELTGGAGAVGRDEQFF,TGCGCCAGCAGCTTGGAATTGACAGGGGGCGCCGGGGCGGTTGGGCGCGATGAGCAGTTCTTC
.,TRBV2,TRBJ1-6,.,16,CASSEGLVRNNSPLHF,TGTGCCAGCAGTGAAGGTCTGGTCAGAAATAATTCACCCCTCCACTTT
.,TRBV5-1,TRBJ2-4,.,15,CASSFSVVSKNIQYF,TGCGCCAGCAGCTTCTCCGTAGTTTCCAAAAACATTCAGTACTTC
.,TRBV9,TRBJ2-1,.,15,CASSQSGWVYNEQFF,TGTGCCAGCAGCCAAAGCGGGTGGGTATACAATGAGCAGTTCTTC
.,TRBV9,TRBJ2-6,.,18,CASSAAAGPNSGANVLTF,TGTGCCAGCAGCGCTGCCGCTGGGCCCAACTCTGGGGCCAACGTCCTGACTTTC
.,TRBV5-1,TRBJ1-2,.,18,CASSLGGQGSSLYYGYTF,TGCGCCAGCAGCTTAGGGGGACAAGGGTCGAGTCTGTACTATGGCTACACCTTC
TRBD1,TRBV2,TRBJ1-4,.,15,CASRGQGRSNEKLFF,TGTGCCAGCAGGGGACAGGGGAGGTCTAATGAAAAACTGTTTTTT
TRBD1,TRBV25-1,TRBJ1-5,few,16,CASSAGQVTSNQPQHF,TGTGCCAGCAGTGCCGGACAGGTCACGTCAAATCAGCCCCAGCATTTT
TRBD1,TRBV10-3,TRBJ1-2,.,15,CAISRTGSSQDGYTF,TGTGCCATCAGCCGGACAGGGAGCTCGCAGGATGGCTACACCTTC
.,TRBV5-4,TRBJ2-2,.,14,CASSLPANTGELFF,TGTGCCAGCAGCTTGCCCGCGAACACCGGGGAGCTGTTTTTT
TRBD1,TRBV11-2,TRBJ1-6,.,11,CASSLEVGQNF,TGTGCCAGCAGCTTAGAGGTGGGACAGAACTTT
.,TRBV28,TRBJ2-6,.,16,CASSQGKLSGANVLTF,TGTGCCAGCAGCCAGGGGAAGCTCTCTGGGGCCAACGTCCTGACTTTC
TRBD2,TRBV6-1,TRBJ2-2,.,14,CASRVAGGTGELFF,TGTGCCAGCAGGGTAGCGGGGGGAACCGGGGAGCTGTTTTTT
.,TRBV6-1,TRBJ1-1,.,13,CASSASGHTEAFF,TGTGCCAGCAGTGCCAGTGGCCACACTGAAGCTTTCTTT
.,TRBV7-3,TRBJ2-6,.,15,CASRPDSSGANVLTF,TGTGCCAGCAGACCAGACAGCTCTGGGGCCAACGTCCTGACTTTC
TRBD1,TRBV6-5,TRBJ2-7,.,14,CASRPGTGAYEQYF,TGTGCCAGCAGACCCGGGACAGGGGCCTACGAGCAGTACTTC
.,TRBV27,TRBJ1-5,.,15,CASSLWYGQNQPQHF,TGTGCCAGCAGTTTATGGTATGGGCAGAATCAGCCCCAGCATTTT
.,TRBV5-1,TRBJ1-1,.,15,CASSLASSRVTEAFF,TGCGCCAGCAGCTTGGCTTCATCCAGGGTAACTGAAGCTTTCTTT
.,TRBV4-3,TRBJ1-4,once,15,CASSQGGKMDEKLFF,TGCGCCAGCAGCCAAGGGGGCAAGATGGATGAAAAACTGTTTTTT
TRBD1,TRBV5-1,TRBJ2-2,.,15,CASSLGTGGTGELFF,TGCGCCAGCAGCCTGGGGACAGGAGGGACCGGGGAGCTGTTTTTT